This entry describes one T cell receptor (beta chain). Its antigen is not identified. The source of the sample is a study of graft-versus-host responses after intestinal transplantation. Whole-study context: Every transplant recipient was induced with anti-thymocyte globulin, then maintained on tacrolimus and steroids for 2 to 4 years.

CDR1 and CDR2 (germline): MDHEN, SYDVKM. CDR3 size: 15 residues. Trimming stripped 3 bases from V and 0 bases from J, with 6 bases between. Measured with immunoSEQ multiplex PCR; TCRdb has only the in-frame clones, and not every one. The data hold just under 90,000 clones, with around four fifths observed a single time. This sequence was found in a human donor who received an intestinal transplant. The rearrangement links TRBV28 to TRBJ2-6; D unresolved. This material consisted of unstimulated CD8+ T cells sorted from spleen or lymph node cells, taken before intestinal transplant. The DNA for the CDR3 is TGTGCCAGCAGTTTTCGAGACTCTGGGGCCAACGTCCTGACTTTC. It is translated as CASSFRDSGANVLTF.